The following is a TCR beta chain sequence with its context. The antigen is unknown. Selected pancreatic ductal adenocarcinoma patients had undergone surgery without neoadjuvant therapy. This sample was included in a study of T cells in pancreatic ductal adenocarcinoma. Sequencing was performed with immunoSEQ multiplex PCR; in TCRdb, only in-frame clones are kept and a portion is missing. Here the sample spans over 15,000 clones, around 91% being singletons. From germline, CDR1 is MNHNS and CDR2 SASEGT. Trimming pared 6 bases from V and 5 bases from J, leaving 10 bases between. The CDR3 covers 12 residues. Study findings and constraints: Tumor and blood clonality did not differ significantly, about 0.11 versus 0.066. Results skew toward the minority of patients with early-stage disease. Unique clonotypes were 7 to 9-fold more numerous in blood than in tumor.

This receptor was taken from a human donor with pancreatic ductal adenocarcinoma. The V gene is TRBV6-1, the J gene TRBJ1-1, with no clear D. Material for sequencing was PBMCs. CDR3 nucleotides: TGTGCCAGCAGACTTTGGGGAACTGAAGCTTTCTTT. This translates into CASRLWGTEAFF.